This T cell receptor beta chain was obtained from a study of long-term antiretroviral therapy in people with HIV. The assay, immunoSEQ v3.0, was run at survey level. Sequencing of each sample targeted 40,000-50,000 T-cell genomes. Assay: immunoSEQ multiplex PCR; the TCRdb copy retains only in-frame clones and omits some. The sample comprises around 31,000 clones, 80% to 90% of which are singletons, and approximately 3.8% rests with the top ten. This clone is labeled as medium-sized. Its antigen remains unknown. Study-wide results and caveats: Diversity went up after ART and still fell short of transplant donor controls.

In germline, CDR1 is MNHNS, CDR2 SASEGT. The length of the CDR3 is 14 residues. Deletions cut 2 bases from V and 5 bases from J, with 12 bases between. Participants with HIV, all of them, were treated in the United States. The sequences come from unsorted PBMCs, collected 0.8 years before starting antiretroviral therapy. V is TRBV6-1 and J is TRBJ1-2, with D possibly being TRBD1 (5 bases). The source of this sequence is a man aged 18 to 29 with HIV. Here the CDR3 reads CASSEIPGLYGYTF. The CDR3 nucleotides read TGTGCCAGCAGTGAAATCCCGGGGCTTTATGGCTACACCTTC.